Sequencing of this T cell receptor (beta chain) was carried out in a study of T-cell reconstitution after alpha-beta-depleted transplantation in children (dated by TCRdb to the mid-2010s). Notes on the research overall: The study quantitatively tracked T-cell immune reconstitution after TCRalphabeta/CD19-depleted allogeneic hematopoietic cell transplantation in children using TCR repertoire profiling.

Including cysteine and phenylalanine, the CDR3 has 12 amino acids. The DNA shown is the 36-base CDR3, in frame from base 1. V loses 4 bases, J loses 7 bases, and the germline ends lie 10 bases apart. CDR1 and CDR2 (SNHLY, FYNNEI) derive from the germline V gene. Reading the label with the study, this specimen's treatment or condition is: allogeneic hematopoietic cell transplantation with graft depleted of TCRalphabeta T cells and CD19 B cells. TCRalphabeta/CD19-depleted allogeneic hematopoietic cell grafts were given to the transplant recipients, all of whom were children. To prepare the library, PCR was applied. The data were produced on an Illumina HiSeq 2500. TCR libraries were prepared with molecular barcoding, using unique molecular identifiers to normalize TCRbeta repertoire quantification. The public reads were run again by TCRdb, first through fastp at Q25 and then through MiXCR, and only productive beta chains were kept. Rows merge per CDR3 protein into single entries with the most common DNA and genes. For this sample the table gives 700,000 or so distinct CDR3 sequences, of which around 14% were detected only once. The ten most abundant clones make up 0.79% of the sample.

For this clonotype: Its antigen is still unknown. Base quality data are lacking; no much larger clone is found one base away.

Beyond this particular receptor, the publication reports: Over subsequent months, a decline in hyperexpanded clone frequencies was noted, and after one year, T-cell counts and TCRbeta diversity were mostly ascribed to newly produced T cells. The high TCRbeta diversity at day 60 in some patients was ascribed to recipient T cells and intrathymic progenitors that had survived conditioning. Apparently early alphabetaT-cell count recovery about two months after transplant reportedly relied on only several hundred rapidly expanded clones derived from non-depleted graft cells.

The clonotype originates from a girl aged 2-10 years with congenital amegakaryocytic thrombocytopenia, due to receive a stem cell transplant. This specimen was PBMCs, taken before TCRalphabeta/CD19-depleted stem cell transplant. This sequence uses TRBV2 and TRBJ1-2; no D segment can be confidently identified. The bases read TGTGCCAGCAGTGGATACTACGGTGGCTACACCTTC. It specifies CASSGYYGGYTF.